The rows below give T cell receptor beta chains drawn from one sample of a study of cytotoxic CD8 clonotypes in ibrutinib-treated CLL. Some clones are missing from TCRdb's copy, which holds only in-frame ones; the method was immunoSEQ multiplex PCR. The table has roughly 250,000 clones, under 80% seen once. This specimen was PBMCs, taken after 24 months of ibrutinib treatment. The receptor set was obtained from a human donor with chronic lymphocytic leukemia. Each CDR3 is given with its conserved first and last residue. Fields, in order: clone size, V gene, D gene, J gene, CDR3 DNA, CDR3 protein. The D gene is left open where the match is weak. A row's size may be missing; if present it is once, few, many or a size class.

abundance: -; v_gene: TRBV5-4; d_gene: TRBD1; j_gene: TRBJ1-5; CDR3nt: TGTGCCAGCAGCTTTGGGACAGATAGCAATCAGCCCCAGCATTTT; CDR3aa: CASSFGTDSNQPQHF
abundance: -; v_gene: TRBV2; d_gene: TRBD1; j_gene: TRBJ2-3; CDR3nt: TGTGCCAGCAGTCAGGGACAGGCCCCAGATACGCAGTATTTT; CDR3aa: CASSQGQAPDTQYF
abundance: few; v_gene: TRBV6-1; d_gene: -; j_gene: TRBJ1-2; CDR3nt: TGTGCCAGCAGGCCCTCATCGGACGCCATTCGCTACACCTTC; CDR3aa: CASRPSSDAIRYTF
abundance: -; v_gene: TRBV12-5; d_gene: -; j_gene: TRBJ2-7; CDR3nt: TGTGCTACCCGAGCCCCGCCACGACAGAGGTTGAACTACGAGCAGTACTTC; CDR3aa: CATRAPPRQRLNYEQYF
abundance: few; v_gene: TRBV5-4; d_gene: -; j_gene: TRBJ1-2; CDR3nt: TGTGCCAGCAGTTCCTCAAGGGGCGATGGCTACACCTTC; CDR3aa: CASSSSRGDGYTF
abundance: -; v_gene: TRBV28; d_gene: -; j_gene: TRBJ1-1; CDR3nt: TGTGCCAGCAGCTTCGACAGGTACACTGAAGCTTTCTTT; CDR3aa: CASSFDRYTEAFF
abundance: -; v_gene: TRBV28; d_gene: -; j_gene: TRBJ1-5; CDR3nt: TGTGCCAGCGGTCTCGGGGGCCATAGCAATCAGCCCCAGCATTTT; CDR3aa: CASGLGGHSNQPQHF
abundance: -; v_gene: TRBV5-6; d_gene: -; j_gene: TRBJ2-2; CDR3nt: TGTGCCAGCAGCTTGGCGGCAGGCGCCAACACCGGGGAGCTGTTTTTT; CDR3aa: CASSLAAGANTGELFF
abundance: few; v_gene: TRBV25-1; d_gene: TRBD2; j_gene: TRBJ2-7; CDR3nt: TGTGCCAGCAGGCCGGGAGGGTCCTACGAGCAGTACTTC; CDR3aa: CASRPGGSYEQYF
abundance: -; v_gene: TRBV9; d_gene: TRBD1; j_gene: TRBJ1-2; CDR3nt: TGTGCCAGCAGCGCTCAGACAGGGGTGGGAGGCTACACCTTC; CDR3aa: CASSAQTGVGGYTF
abundance: -; v_gene: TRBV4-3; d_gene: -; j_gene: TRBJ1-2; CDR3nt: TGCGCCAGCAGCCCCCAGGGAGGCTTGGGAGGCTACACCTTC; CDR3aa: CASSPQGGLGGYTF
abundance: -; v_gene: TRBV29-1; d_gene: -; j_gene: TRBJ2-1; CDR3nt: TGCAGCGCGAGAGAAGGCAATGAGCAGTTCTTC; CDR3aa: CSAREGNEQFF
abundance: -; v_gene: TRBV7-3; d_gene: -; j_gene: TRBJ2-5; CDR3nt: TGTGCCAGCAGCGCCGCCCCGCAGACCCCGGAGACCCAGTACTTC; CDR3aa: CASSAAPQTPETQYF
abundance: -; v_gene: TRBV28; d_gene: -; j_gene: TRBJ2-7; CDR3nt: TGTGCCAGTTACGGGGCCGAGAAGTGGGAGCAGTACTTC; CDR3aa: CASYGAEKWEQYF
abundance: -; v_gene: TRBV4-3; d_gene: -; j_gene: TRBJ1-1; CDR3nt: TGCGCCAGCAGCCAAGTAACGAACACTGAAGCTTTCTTT; CDR3aa: CASSQVTNTEAFF
abundance: -; v_gene: TRBV15; d_gene: -; j_gene: TRBJ1-2; CDR3nt: TGTGCCACCAGCATTACAGGGTTCTATGGCTACACCTTC; CDR3aa: CATSITGFYGYTF
abundance: -; v_gene: TRBV2; d_gene: -; j_gene: TRBJ1-2; CDR3nt: TGTGCCAGCGGGTCAGGGATGGAGTATGGCTACACCTTC; CDR3aa: CASGSGMEYGYTF
abundance: -; v_gene: TRBV2; d_gene: -; j_gene: TRBJ2-7; CDR3nt: TGTGCCAGCAAGATAAGGGATCCCGAGCAGTACTTC; CDR3aa: CASKIRDPEQYF
abundance: -; v_gene: TRBV20-1; d_gene: -; j_gene: TRBJ2-1; CDR3nt: TGCAGTGCTCTCAGGGGCGATGAGCAGTTCTTC; CDR3aa: CSALRGDEQFF
abundance: -; v_gene: TRBV2; d_gene: TRBD2; j_gene: TRBJ2-7; CDR3nt: TGTGCCAGCGCGGGCGGAGCGGGGATGAGCTCCTACGAGCAGTACTTC; CDR3aa: CASAGGAGMSSYEQYF
abundance: -; v_gene: TRBV5-1; d_gene: TRBD1; j_gene: TRBJ2-5; CDR3nt: TGCGCCAGCAGCGTAGACAGGGTTGAGACCCAGTACTTC; CDR3aa: CASSVDRVETQYF
abundance: few; v_gene: TRBV18; d_gene: -; j_gene: TRBJ2-5; CDR3nt: TGTGCCAGCTCACCGGGCATGATACAAGAGACCCAGTACTTC; CDR3aa: CASSPGMIQETQYF
abundance: -; v_gene: TRBV25-1; d_gene: TRBD2; j_gene: TRBJ2-1; CDR3nt: TGTGCCAGCAGCCCTAAACCCGGGACTAGCGGCTCCTACAATGAGCAGTTCTTC; CDR3aa: CASSPKPGTSGSYNEQFF
abundance: -; v_gene: TRBV28; d_gene: -; j_gene: TRBJ2-1; CDR3nt: TGTGCCAGCGTTCGGAACAATGAGCAGTTCTTC; CDR3aa: CASVRNNEQFF
abundance: few; v_gene: TRBV28; d_gene: -; j_gene: TRBJ1-5; CDR3nt: TGTGCCAGCAGGCGAGGGAGATGGGAGCCCCAGCATTTT; CDR3aa: CASRRGRWEPQHF
abundance: -; v_gene: TRBV5-1; d_gene: -; j_gene: TRBJ2-7; CDR3nt: TGCGCCAGCAGCCCGGGACCCCCTAGGACCGAGCAGTACTTC; CDR3aa: CASSPGPPRTEQYF
abundance: few; v_gene: TRBV27; d_gene: -; j_gene: TRBJ2-1; CDR3nt: TGTGCCAGCAGTTTCCCCGGGGATGAGCAGTTCTTC; CDR3aa: CASSFPGDEQFF
abundance: -; v_gene: TRBV29-1; d_gene: -; j_gene: TRBJ2-6; CDR3nt: TGCAGCGTCTCGTCGGGTTCTGGGGCCAACGTCCTGACTTTC; CDR3aa: CSVSSGSGANVLTF
abundance: -; v_gene: TRBV18; d_gene: TRBD2; j_gene: TRBJ2-7; CDR3nt: TGTGCCAGCTCACCGATGCGGGGGGCCGATTACGAGCAGTACTTC; CDR3aa: CASSPMRGADYEQYF
abundance: few; v_gene: TRBV9; d_gene: -; j_gene: TRBJ2-5; CDR3nt: TGTGCCAGCAGCCCAGGGGCGGGGGAGACCCAGTACTTC; CDR3aa: CASSPGAGETQYF
abundance: few; v_gene: TRBV11-2; d_gene: TRBD2; j_gene: TRBJ2-7; CDR3nt: TGTGCCAGCAGCTATATGGTAGCGGGACCCTCCTACGAGCAGTACTTC; CDR3aa: CASSYMVAGPSYEQYF
abundance: -; v_gene: TRBV29-1; d_gene: TRBD2; j_gene: TRBJ2-1; CDR3nt: TGCAGCGTTGAAGATCCCCACCTAGCCTTCGCGGGAGATTACAATGAGCAGTTCTTC; CDR3aa: CSVEDPHLAFAGDYNEQFF
abundance: few; v_gene: TRBV7-9; d_gene: TRBD2; j_gene: TRBJ2-7; CDR3nt: TGTGCCAGCAGCGGGAGGGTGAGCACTGAATCCAACGAGCAGTACTTC; CDR3aa: CASSGRVSTESNEQYF
abundance: -; v_gene: TRBV19; d_gene: TRBD2; j_gene: TRBJ2-7; CDR3nt: TGTGCCAGTAGTACCCAAGCGGGATCCTACGAGCAGTACTTC; CDR3aa: CASSTQAGSYEQYF
abundance: -; v_gene: TRBV2; d_gene: -; j_gene: TRBJ2-7; CDR3nt: TGTGCCAGCAGGTCAGACGGAGCCTACGAGCAGTACTTC; CDR3aa: CASRSDGAYEQYF
abundance: -; v_gene: TRBV7-9; d_gene: TRBD1; j_gene: TRBJ2-7; CDR3nt: TGCGCCAGCAGCCAGGGGACAGGGTTGGGCTACGAGCAGTACTTC; CDR3aa: CASSQGTGLGYEQYF
abundance: -; v_gene: TRBV29-1; d_gene: -; j_gene: TRBJ2-6; CDR3nt: TGCAGCGCTTTAATGGCTAGAATGACAGACTCTGGGGCCAACGTCCTGACTTTC; CDR3aa: CSALMARMTDSGANVLTF
abundance: -; v_gene: TRBV9; d_gene: -; j_gene: TRBJ2-3; CDR3nt: TGTGCCAGCAGCGATACGCCTAGCACAGATACGCAGTATTTT; CDR3aa: CASSDTPSTDTQYF
abundance: -; v_gene: TRBV10-3; d_gene: -; j_gene: TRBJ2-3; CDR3nt: TGTGCCATCAGTGAGTCTTACAGCACAGATACGCAGTATTTT; CDR3aa: CAISESYSTDTQYF
abundance: -; v_gene: TRBV9; d_gene: TRBD2; j_gene: TRBJ2-7; CDR3nt: TGTGCCAGCAGCCCCCAGGGACTAGCGGGAGTTGGCGAGCAGTACTTC; CDR3aa: CASSPQGLAGVGEQYF